The clone carrying this TCR beta chain was seen at least ten times. Its target is not known. This entry comes from a study of neurological immune-mediated disorders. The CDR3 sequence is 13 residues long. V trimming: 4 bases; J trimming: 0 bases; junction bases outside the gene matches: 3. Germline V CDR1 and CDR2: DFQATT, SNEGSKA (reference sequence). The cDNA was generated by 5'RACE with 10-nucleotide random UMIs. TCRdb reprocessed the 5' RACE reads with MiXCR, giving one entry per CDR3 protein. The table includes 70,000 to 90,000 distinct CDR3 sequences, approximately 5% detected once. General observations from the study: A possible signature appeared as one related-CDR3 cluster, in which phylogenetic grouping placed the repertoires of 18 of 34 multiple sclerosis patients.

V and J are TRBV20-1 and TRBJ2-7; 7 nucleotides line up with TRBD2. Sequenced input: PBMCs. The sequence derives from a woman in her thirties with multiple sclerosis. CDR3 amino acids: CSAMRESSYEQYF. CDR3 sequence (DNA): TGCAGTGCTATGCGGGAGAGCTCCTACGAGCAGTACTTC.